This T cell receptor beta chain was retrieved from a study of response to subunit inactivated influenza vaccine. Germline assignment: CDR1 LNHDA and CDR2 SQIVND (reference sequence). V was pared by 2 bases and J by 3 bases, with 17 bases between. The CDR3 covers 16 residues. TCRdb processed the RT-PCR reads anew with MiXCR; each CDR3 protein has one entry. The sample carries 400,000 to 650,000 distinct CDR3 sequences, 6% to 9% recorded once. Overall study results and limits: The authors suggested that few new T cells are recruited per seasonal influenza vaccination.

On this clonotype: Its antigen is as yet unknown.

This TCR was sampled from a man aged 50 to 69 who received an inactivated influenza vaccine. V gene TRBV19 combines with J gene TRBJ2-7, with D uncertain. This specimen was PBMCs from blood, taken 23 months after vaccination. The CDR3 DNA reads TGTGCCAGTAGTATAACGACTTCTCGCTACAACTACGAGCAGTACTTC. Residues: CASSITTSRYNYEQYF.